This entry is about one TCR beta chain. Antigen unknown. This record belongs to a study of monozygotic twins with inflammatory bowel disease. The CDR3 runs 14 residues. CDR1 is LGHDT, CDR2 YNNKEL, per germline (reference sequence). Study-level findings and limits: A single strong IBD-associated signal or clonotype was not supported by the findings.

TCRdb reworked the 5' RACE reads into one entry per CDR3 protein, no DNA. The repertoire table contains about 330,000 distinct CDR3 sequences. The origin of this receptor is a human donor with ulcerative colitis or Crohn's disease, or a healthy co-twin of an affected twin (not recorded which). The chain employs TRBV3-1 and TRBJ1-4; TCRdb designates TRBD1, a call that cannot be tested without DNA. Specimen: blood. The chain's CDR3 is CASSQRQTNEKLFF.